This entry describes one TCR beta chain. This sample is drawn from a study of shared clonotypes between healthy human individuals. Sequenced by immunoSEQ multiplex PCR; TCRdb stores in-frame clones only, minus some. The table shows about 2.2 million clones, with just under 95% occurring only once. The ends were cut back, 2 bases at V and 2 bases at J, with 13 bases in the middle. This CDR3 contains 15 residues. Germline CDR1 is MNHEY and CDR2 is SMNVEV (reference sequence). It was CD45RO-negative cells, positively selected for CCR7, that made up naive CD8 cells, with terminally differentiated effector memory CD45RA+ cells excluded.

The TCR sequence derives from a man between 18 and 35 years old in good health. Some clones in this sample may be carry-over from other donors' samples. Sequenced: naive CD8+ T cells from PBMCs. The V call is TRBV27, the J call TRBJ2-7; D is undetermined. DNA of the CDR3: TGTGCCAGCAGTTTAGGCCCGGCAGAAACCTACGAGCAGTACTTC. Its protein is CASSLGPAETYEQYF.